One sample yielded the 2 T cell receptor beta chains listed below, sequenced in a study of T cells in Graves' hyperthyroidism and ophthalmopathy. Amplified regions were TCR beta CDR3 sequences from RNA transcripts. A first-round RT-PCR of the TCR CDR3 used the HTBI primer set. TCRdb passed the multiplex PCR reads through MiXCR, listing each CDR3 protein once. This table holds fewer than 450,000 distinct CDR3 sequences, 15% found once. Sequenced sample: blood. These TCRs come from a woman aged 60-75 years with Graves' ophthalmopathy.

The table lists this clonotype with a few counts. A much larger clone lies one base from this, so it may be a read error. The chain joins TRBV2 to TRBJ2-5; perhaps TRBD2 as D (5 bases). The germline gives CDR1 SNHLY, CDR2 FYNNEI. The CDR3 extends over 15 amino acids. The CDR3 spells CAGSAASISEETQYF. Written as DNA, the CDR3 is TGTGCCGGCAGTGCGGCTAGCATATCCGAAGAGACCCAGTACTTC.

This clonotype was picked up many times. The rearrangement joins TRBV7-9 to TRBJ2-1; a weak D match, TRBD2 (5 bases). This CDR3 is 15 amino acids long. The germline CDR1 and CDR2 sequences are SEHNR and FQNEAQ (reference sequence). V gave up 3 bases and J gave up 6 bases, with 15 bases separating them. The DNA of the CDR3 is TGTGCCAGCAGCTTGGTGGGCCTAGGAGGCAATGAGCAGTTCTTC. This encodes CASSLVGLGGNEQFF.